This entry is about one T cell receptor beta chain. Its matching antigen is unknown. Repeated repertoire sampling spanned the course of chemoradiotherapy. These data belong to a study of chemoradiotherapy in HPV16-positive cancers. General study points: The functional HPV-specific definition rests on just a couple of HPV16-positive patients. In HPV16-positive patients, HPV-responsive T-cell expansion tracked better recurrence-free survival. Non-HPV-specific T cells did not expand in tumors during treatment, whereas candidate HPV-specific clones and E7-related motifs did.

In germline, CDR1 is SGHTA, CDR2 FQGNSA. Trimming removed 4 bases at V and 2 bases at J, with 6 bases between. The CDR3 totals 13 residues. Profiling relied on immunoSEQ multiplex PCR, and the TCRdb table lists in-frame clones only, not all of them. The sample lists 8,500 to 9,000 clones, approximately 74% occurring once. The specimen was collected from a patient who underwent chemoradiotherapy. The origin of this receptor is a human donor with HPV-associated anogenital cancer. The chain uses TRBV7-2 and TRBJ2-1; no clear D gene. This chain's CDR3 is CASSSQAYNEQFF. The CDR3 DNA sequence: TGTGCCAGCAGCTCTCAGGCCTACAATGAGCAGTTCTTC.